Below are 16 T cell receptor beta chains sequenced from a single sample in a study of regulatory T cells in long-lasting Graves disease. Library construction for TCR beta used iRepertoire HTBI primers and Arm-PCR of CDR3 regions. TCRdb re-derived calls from the multiplex PCR reads in MiXCR, one entry per CDR3 protein. The sample holds around 450,000 distinct CDR3 sequences; 20% to 25% are singletons and the top ten take over 6%. Noted time point: persistent/refractory GD, antithyroid drugs over 5 years with positive TRAb. PBMCs were the source of the RNA used for TCR sequencing. Source: peripheral blood mononuclear cells (PBMCs), taken when the disease was refractory, from a patient treated with antithyroid drugs. These receptors all stem from a female donor with Graves disease.

This sequence joins TRBV20-1 and TRBJ2-1; D may match TRBD1 or TRBD2 (7 bases each). V was pared by 1 base and J by 10 bases, with 20 bases between. Germline loops: CDR1 DFQATT, CDR2 SNEGSKA (reference sequence). The CDR3 runs 15 residues. The CDR3 bases are TGCAGTGCTAGAGTTTGGCCCCCAGGGGGGGGGGAGCAGTTCTTC. This gives the protein CSARVWPPGGGEQFF.

In its sample, this clonotype was seen many times. The rearrangement joins TRBV20-1 to TRBJ2-5, with 14 bases fitting TRBD2. Unmatched junction bases numbered 9, after V lost 5 bases and J lost 7 bases. CDR1 and CDR2 from the germline V gene are DFQATT and SNEGSKA (reference sequence). The CDR3 runs 15 residues. CDR3 in DNA: TGCAGTGCTCCTCTGACTAGCGGGAGGGCCGGGACCCAGTACTTC. Translated, it gives CSAPLTSGRAGTQYF.

This clonotype was observed many times. The gene calls are TRBV27 and TRBJ2-6; D unresolved. The CDR3 runs to 13 residues. Per the germline V gene, CDR1 is MNHEY and CDR2 is SMNVEV (reference sequence). Trimming removed 0 bases from V and 12 bases from J, with 9 bases in between. For the CDR3, the DNA is TGTGCCAGCAGTTTATCCCACTTCAGCGTCCTGACTTTC. It encodes CASSLSHFSVLTF.

The V gene is TRBV28, the J gene TRBJ2-7, with D tentatively TRBD1 (6 bases). The CDR3 spans 14 residues. The V end was cut by 4 bases, the J end by 2 bases, with 12 bases between. Germline-derived CDR1 and CDR2 are MDHEN and SYDVKM. CDR3 in DNA: TGTGCCAGCAGTTCCTCACAGGGACCCTACGAGCAGTACTTC. It yields the protein CASSSSQGPYEQYF.

The chain links TRBV12-5 to TRBJ2-7, with 12 bases matching TRBD2. The CDR3 sequence is 15 residues long. Unmatched junction bases numbered 5, after V lost 2 bases and J lost 6 bases. CDR1 LGHNT and CDR2 FRNRAP come from the germline V gene. CDR3 residues: CASGLSLAGGPEQYF. CDR3 bases: TGTGCTAGTGGTTTGTCTCTAGCGGGAGGGCCCGAGCAGTACTTC.

In its sample, this clonotype was seen a few times. The chain links TRBV7-9 to TRBJ1-3, with TRBD1 identical over 7 bases. Germline V CDR1 and CDR2: SEHNR, FQNEAQ (reference sequence). J was trimmed by 0 bases and V by 5 bases; bases with no gene match: 4. This CDR3 is 15 amino acids long. CDR3 coding DNA: TGTGCCAGCAGCCAGGGGGGAAGCTCTGGAAACACCATATATTTT. Protein: CASSQGGSSGNTIYF.

This clonotype was recorded many times. The CDR3 here is CASSPTSPSSYEQYF. In DNA, the CDR3 is TGTGCCAGCAGCCCGACTAGCCCCTCTTCCTACGAGCAGTACTTC. The gene calls are TRBV12-3 or TRBV12-4 and TRBJ2-7, with TRBD2 identical over 7 bases. CDR3 length: 15 amino acids. Trimming took 6 bases from V and 1 from J; bases not matched to a gene: 9.

The chain joins TRBV5-1 to TRBJ2-5, with 7 nucleotides matching TRBD2. Germline CDR1 reads SGHRS; CDR2 reads YFSETQ. J gave up 0 bases and V 7 bases, and 12 bases lay outside the gene matches. The CDR3 consists of 16 residues. CDR3 in DNA: TGCGCCAGCGGGGGAGGGAGGGCCTCCGACCAAGAGACCCAGTACTTC. Protein sequence: CASGGGRASDQETQYF.

The V gene is TRBV5-5, the J gene TRBJ2-4; tentatively, D is TRBD1 (5 bases). There are 13 residues in the CDR3. The germline V gene has CDR1 SGHKS and CDR2 YYEKEE (reference sequence). Trimming removed 4 bases at V and 5 bases at J, with 10 bases between. The CDR3 loop reads CASSPGFQNIQYF. The DNA for the CDR3 is TGTGCCAGCAGCCCAGGGTTCCAAAACATTCAGTACTTC.

This chain connects TRBV29-1 to TRBJ2-1; 16 nucleotides line up with TRBD2. From germline, CDR1 is SQVTM and CDR2 ANQGSEA. The CDR3 has 18 amino acids. Unmatched junction bases numbered 16, after V lost 6 bases and J lost 8 bases. CDR3 coding DNA: TGCAGCGTGCTCACCCCCGGGACTAGCGGGAGGGCCCTCCATGAGCAGTTCTTC. Its protein product is CSVLTPGTSGRALHEQFF.

This clonotype has just a few counts. The V gene is TRBV5-1, the J gene TRBJ2-7, with D possibly called TRBD1 or TRBD2 (5 bases each). Germline V CDR1 and CDR2: SGHRS, YFSETQ. V shed 3 bases and J shed 0 bases, with 10 bases lying between them. The CDR3 contains 14 residues. The CDR3 DNA is TGCGCCAGCAGCTGGGGGTTAAGCTCCTACGAGCAGTACTTC. Amino acids: CASSWGLSSYEQYF. The full variable domain, its missing parts supplied by reference TRBV5-1 and TRBJ2-7, is KAGVTQTPRYLIKTRGQQVTLSCSPISGHRSVSWYQQTPGQGLQFLFEYFSETQRNKGNFPGRFSGRQFSNSRSEMNVSTLELGDSALYLCASSWGLSSYEQYFGPGTRLTVT.

This clonotype was seen many times. The CDR3 spells CASSLLITGELFF. CDR3 DNA sequence: TGTGCCAGCAGCCTTCTAATCACCGGGGAGCTGTTTTTT. V and J are TRBV5-5 and TRBJ2-2; no firm D call. The V and J ends lost 4 bases and 4 bases respectively, with 8 bases between them. This CDR3 is built from 13 residues. Germline CDR1 SGHKS, CDR2 YYEKEE (reference sequence).

This clonotype was counted between two and nine times. The J gene is TRBJ1-3, the V gene TRBV30, with D hard to call. The CDR3 is made up of 14 amino acids. V was pared by 4 bases and J by 3 bases, with 13 bases between. CDR1 and CDR2 from the germline V gene are GTSNPN and SVGIG (reference sequence). The CDR3 here is CAWNLESFGNTIYF. CDR3 DNA sequence: TGTGCCTGGAATCTCGAGAGCTTTGGAAACACCATATATTTT.

The chain combines TRBV4-1 with TRBJ2-5; tentatively, D is TRBD1 (5 bases). The V and J ends lost 2 bases and 1 base respectively, with 11 bases between them. From germline, CDR1 is MGHRA and CDR2 YSYEKL. CDR3 length: 15 amino acids. CDR3 sequence: CASSQPSRGQETQYF. CDR3 coding DNA: TGCGCCAGCAGCCAACCCAGTAGGGGCCAAGAGACCCAGTACTTC.

This clonotype was counted many times. The chain employs TRBV28 and TRBJ1-5; D gene unclear. V lost 3 bases and J lost 2, with 8 bases in between. The CDR3 is 14 amino acids. Germline loops: CDR1 MDHEN, CDR2 SYDVKM. The CDR3 bases are TGTGCCAGCAGTTTTTCGGGCCGCAATCAGCCCCAGCATTTT. This encodes CASSFSGRNQPQHF.

This clonotype was observed a handful of times. The chain recombines TRBV29-1 with TRBJ2-5; 8 bases align to TRBD2. The germline gives CDR1 SQVTM, CDR2 ANQGSEA. With 0 bases clipped from V and 0 bases from J, the junction kept 6 bases outside the gene matches. This CDR3 comprises 16 residues. The CDR3, as DNA: TGCAGCGTTGAAGATCGCGGGGGGCGAAACCAAGAGACCCAGTACTTC. Translating it yields CSVEDRGGRNQETQYF.